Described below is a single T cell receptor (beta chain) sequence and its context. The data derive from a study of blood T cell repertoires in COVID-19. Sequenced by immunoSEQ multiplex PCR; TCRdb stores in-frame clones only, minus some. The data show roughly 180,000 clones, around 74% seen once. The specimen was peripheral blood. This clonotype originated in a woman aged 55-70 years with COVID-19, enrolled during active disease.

The CDR3 DNA reads TGTGCCAGCAGCCAACAAAAGAGGGCGCCGGGGGAGACCCAGTACTTC. Its protein is CASSQQKRAPGETQYF. J is TRBJ2-5 and V is TRBV7-2; maybe TRBD2 (5 bases). Germline CDR1 and CDR2: SGHTA and FQGNSA. The V end was cut by 5 bases, the J end by 5 bases, with 21 bases between. The CDR3 is made up of 16 amino acids.